Below, one TCR beta chain is given with its context. Profiled with immunoSEQ multiplex PCR; TCRdb holds only in-frame clones, not every one. The table lists more than 250,000 clones, 90% of them singletons. The sample is drawn from a study of blood T cell repertoires in COVID-19. In the study overall: Sites in the United States, Italy and Spain provided acute and convalescent COVID-19 samples. Sample material is recorded as cDNA or gDNA derived from T cells, B-cell-depleted T cells, or PBMCs.

Material: peripheral blood. The source of this sequence is a woman in her forties or fifties with COVID-19, enrolled during active disease.

CDR3: CAALGDRPREAFF. The CDR3 region has the DNA TGTGCCGCCCTTGGTGACAGGCCCCGGGAAGCTTTCTTT. V and J are TRBV19 and TRBJ1-1; D possibly corresponds to TRBD1 (6 bases). The CDR3 is made up of 13 amino acids. Germline V CDR1 and CDR2: LNHDA, SQIVND (reference sequence). V shed 11 bases and J shed 8 bases, with 21 bases lying between them.